The following is a T cell receptor (beta chain) sequence with its context. Other nucleotide sequences in the sample specify the same CDR3. This entry comes from a study of blood T cell repertoires in COVID-19. About the research overall: The origin of the acute and convalescent COVID-19 samples was the United States, Italy and Spain. In each case, the material was cDNA or gDNA derived from T cells, B-cell-depleted T cells, or PBMCs.

The germline gives CDR1 SGDLS, CDR2 YYNGEE. The CDR3 extends over 15 amino acids. After removal of 2 bases from V and 6 bases from J, the junction contained 2 bases not matched to a gene. Authors' analysis steps: Using reference gene primer amplification, nucleated cell counts were estimated. Only in-frame clones appear in the TCRdb table, and some are missing; sequencing was by immunoSEQ multiplex PCR. V and J calls and clone size are those listed in that table; D and trimming were worked out from the DNA. The sample lists fewer than 150,000 clones, 80% to 90% occurring once. V usage is TRBV9 and J usage is TRBJ2-3, with 14 bases that match TRBD2. Material for sequencing was peripheral blood. This receptor was obtained from a human donor in a cohort sampled during active COVID-19. The CDR3 spells CASSVGTSGGDTQYF. The CDR3 DNA sequence: TGTGCCAGCAGCGTCGGGACTAGCGGGGGCGATACGCAGTATTTT.